This T cell receptor (beta chain) was found in a study of spatial heterogeneity in lung cancer. The study, taken as a whole, reports: Higher tumor mutation counts went along with higher counts of expanded intratumoral alpha and beta TCRs. Quantities of ubiquitous and regional expanded TCRs paralleled ubiquitous and regional nonsynonymous mutations, respectively. Sequencing reached an estimated coverage of tumor T cells that was only around 7% for alpha chains and more than 12% for beta chains.

The germline gives CDR1 SNHLY, CDR2 FYNNEI. This CDR3 comprises 13 residues. Deletions cut 11 bases from V and 4 bases from J, with 17 bases between. Every cDNA TCR molecule received its own unique molecular identifier. MiXCR, run by TCRdb on the 5' RACE reads, gives a single entry per CDR3 protein. The profile covers about 6,300 distinct CDR3 sequences, with 1% to 1.5% appearing a single time and about 9.7% taken by the ten largest. This clonotype was found many times. Its antigen is not known. Specified time point: sample taken at primary tumor resection. Whole RNA obtained from tumor, nontumor lung or frozen PBMC underwent sequencing without sorting.

The genes are TRBV2 and TRBJ1-2, with a possible D match to TRBD1 (6 bases). The material sequenced was lung tumor tissue, taken at surgery. This clonotype was obtained from a male donor with early-stage non-small cell lung cancer. The DNA of the CDR3 is TGTGCCTCAGGGCAGGGGTCTACCTATGGCTACACCTTC. Its protein product is CASGQGSTYGYTF.